This T cell receptor (beta chain) was identified during a study of T cells in Graves' hyperthyroidism and ophthalmopathy. Study-level background: At the time of initial diagnosis and before any treatment, peripheral blood was collected.

Patients aged 18 to 65 had newly diagnosed hyperthyroidism of under 2 months' duration. Fresh peripheral blood, around 10 ml, yielded the PBMCs. This clonotype was detected ten times or more. The antigen remains unidentified. Amplification targeted TCR beta CDR3 regions from RNA transcripts. When the TCR CDR3 underwent first-round RT-PCR, the HTBI primer set was used. Via MiXCR, TCRdb re-called the multiplex PCR reads, giving one row per CDR3 protein. The data hold some 720,000 distinct CDR3 sequences, with about a sixth observed a single time. Regarding the study as a whole: In the blood, most expanded thyroid clonotypes above 0.001 appeared as well.

This CDR3 is 14 amino acids long. The junction had 8 bases not matched to a gene; V was cut back by 5 bases and J by 8 bases. Germline V gene lookup returns CDR1 MDHEN and CDR2 SYDVKM. The chain is built from TRBV28 and TRBJ1-4; TRBD1 matches 7 bases. The sequencing sample was made of blood. This receptor was obtained from a man aged 18 to 30 with Graves' hyperthyroidism. This CDR3 reads CASSPRQGGEKLFF. The CDR3 region has the DNA TGTGCCAGCAGTCCACGACAGGGTGGGGAAAAACTGTTTTTT.